This T cell receptor (beta chain) is drawn from a study of blood T cell repertoires in COVID-19. Overall study: Whether acute or convalescent, the COVID-19 samples came from the United States, Italy and Spain. PBMCs, B-cell-depleted T cells, or T cells were the source of the cDNA or gDNA that made up the material.

The authors' processing: Using reference gene primer amplification, nucleated cell counts were estimated. Sequenced by immunoSEQ multiplex PCR; TCRdb stores in-frame clones only, minus some. V, J and clone size were drawn from that table, and D and trimming were deduced from the DNA. The repertoire includes around 120,000 clones, 69% of them detected once, and 5% to 6.5% sits in the top ten. Per the germline V gene, CDR1 is SGHTA and CDR2 is FQGNSA. This CDR3 comprises 14 residues. V shed 7 bases and J shed 0 bases, with 10 bases lying between them. This clone has only a few counts. The TCR sequence derives from a man aged 80 or over with acute or convalescent COVID-19. Sequenced input: peripheral blood. The chain carries TRBV7-2 and TRBJ2-1; TRBD1 is a possible D gene (5 bases). This CDR3 is CASKGYSSYNEQFF. The CDR3 DNA is TGTGCCAGCAAGGGGTATAGCTCCTACAATGAGCAGTTCTTC. Complete variable domain (other parts from reference TRBV7-2 and TRBJ2-1): GAGVSQSPSNKVTEKGKDVELRCDPISGHTALYWYRQSLGQGLEFLIYFQGNSAPDKSGLPSDRFSAERTGGSVSTLTIQRTQQEDSAVYLCASKGYSSYNEQFFGPGTRLTVL.